This TCR beta chain was captured by sequencing in a study of CD8 T cells in ankylosing spondylitis. Findings and caveats of the study: About 8 highly homologous variants made up a TCR beta motif that seemed to typify ankylosing spondylitis blood. Enrichment of disease-linked clones was reportedly significant in matched ankylosing spondylitis synovial fluid. Both synovial fluid and blood in reactive arthritis had previously been reported to carry some motif variants. A CD8+ phenotype characterized the disease-linked clones, which were relatively rare in peripheral blood.

As the method for making TCR beta libraries, quantitative 5'-RACE with molecular barcodes was used. TCRdb independently ran MiXCR on the 5' RACE reads; one entry per CDR3 protein. The table includes approximately 540,000 distinct CDR3 sequences, roughly 13% detected once. As concerns this clonotype: Antigen: not known.

The TCR was taken from a male donor with ankylosing spondylitis. The sample was blood, either unsorted or a sorted T cell fraction (not recorded which).

The CDR3 DNA reads as TGTGCCAGCAGCTCGTTCAAGGGCACTGAAGCTTTCTTT. It codes for CASSSFKGTEAFF. The J gene is TRBJ1-1, the V gene TRBV7-2; D is unclear. The CDR3 extends over 13 amino acids. V shed 4 bases and J shed 4 bases, with 10 bases lying between them. The germline CDR1 and CDR2 sequences are SGHTA and FQGNSA.